The 7 T cell receptor beta chains listed next were all sequenced from one sample in a study of human T cells and chemical hapten exposure. Specified time point: pre-sensitization, week 0. Regarding treatment: therapeutic diphenylcyclopropenone sensitization with weekly scalp DPC. TCRdb redid the calling of the RACE reads with MiXCR, one entry per CDR3 protein. The data contain tens of thousands of distinct CDR3 sequences, approximately 11% of them seen just once; the ten biggest clones take up 5.2%. The sequenced sample was whole blood, obtained in connection with sensitization to the hapten diphenylcyclopropenone (DPC). These receptors were collected from a woman in her fifties or sixties with alopecia areata. Some clones in this sample may be carry-over from other donors' samples.

The gene calls are TRBV3-1 and TRBJ2-5; maybe TRBD2 (5 bases). The CDR3 loop spans 15 amino acids. The V end lost 6 bases, the J end lost 1 base, and 15 bases lay between the germline ends. Germline V gene sequence: CDR1 LGHDT, CDR2 YNNKEL (reference sequence). CDR3 loop: CASRLFGGSQETQYF. The DNA for the CDR3 is TGTGCCAGCAGGCTCTTTGGCGGGTCCCAAGAGACCCAGTACTTC.

This clonotype was detected ten times or more. The chain joins TRBV7-9 to TRBJ1-2; D gene ambiguous. CDR3 length: 12 amino acids. V gave up 1 base and J gave up 12 bases, with 12 bases separating them. Germline CDR1 reads SEHNR; CDR2 reads FQNEAQ (reference sequence). This CDR3 reads CASSLGSDMNTF. DNA for the CDR3: TGTGCCAGCAGCTTAGGCTCCGACATGAACACCTTC. Complete variable domain (other parts from reference TRBV7-9 and TRBJ1-2): DTGVSQNPRHKITKRGQNVTFRCDPISEHNRLYWYRQTLGQGPEFLTYFQNEAQLEKSRLLSDRFSAERPKGSFSTLEIQRTEQGDSAMYLCASSLGSDMNTFGSGTRLTVV.

On this clonotype: This may stem from a read error, because a much larger clone lies one nucleotide away. This likely comes from a read error, as the CDR3 has no conserved phenylalanine or tryptophan at its end. The CDR3 here is CSVYRGKAFI. The CDR3 region has the DNA TGCAGCGTGTACAGGGGGAAAGCTTTCATT. V is TRBV29-1 and J is TRBJ1-1, with TRBD1 matching over 8 bases. The germline V gene has CDR1 SQVTM and CDR2 ANQGSEA. The CDR3 contains 10 residues. Germline trimming cut 6 bases from V and 9 bases from J; bases unmatched to any gene: 3.

V and J are TRBV6-5 and TRBJ2-7, with unresolved D. Germline lookup yields CDR1 MNHEY and CDR2 SVGAGI. Trimming cost V 7 bases and J 4 bases, with 8 bases left between them. The CDR3 loop spans 11 amino acids. The CDR3 loop is CASTSLYEQYF. The CDR3 DNA reads as TGTGCCAGCACCTCTCTGTACGAGCAGTACTTC.

The chain uses TRBV30 and TRBJ1-4, with D possibly TRBD1 on 5 matching bases. Per the germline V gene, CDR1 is GTSNPN and CDR2 is SVGIG (reference sequence). V lost 6 bases and J 7 bases, leaving 18 bases between the germline ends. The CDR3 runs to 14 residues. The CDR3 is CACGDASGSEKLFF. CDR3 coding DNA: TGTGCCTGTGGGGACGCCTCAGGGAGTGAAAAACTGTTTTTT.

The sample holds many counts of this clonotype. This chain links TRBV12-3 or TRBV12-4 with TRBJ2-6; no definite D call. Trimming shortened V by 5 bases and J by 4 bases, and 15 bases separated the two germline ends. The CDR3 runs to 16 residues. The CDR3 region has the DNA TGTGCCAGCAGTCCCCCGATGGGAATAGGGGCCAACGTCCTGACTTTC. It specifies CASSPPMGIGANVLTF.

The chain combines TRBV28 with TRBJ2-3, with unresolved D. The CDR3 length is 13 residues. The germline CDR1 and CDR2 sequences are MDHEN and SYDVKM. Trimming cost V 7 bases and J 1 base, with 9 bases left between them. The CDR3 DNA reads as TGTGCCAGCACACACCAAGGCACAGATACGCAGTATTTT. This codes for CASTHQGTDTQYF.